Below, one TCR beta chain is given with its context. Libraries were prepared by immunoSEQ multiplex PCR; TCRdb keeps only in-frame clonotypes and omits some of them. The table lists just over 80,000 clones, more than 75% of them singletons. The sample belongs to a study of OX40 agonist ivuxolimab in advanced cancers. Study-level information: The group had a mean age of roughly 65 years, ranged from about 20 to 79, and was 82.7% male. Two cutaneous melanoma patients and one hepatocellular carcinoma patient, three in all, had partial responses.

The CDR3 has 16 amino acids. Germline loops: CDR1 SGHTA, CDR2 FQGNSA. The ends lost 3 bases at V and 2 bases at J; junction bases unmatched: 7. This clonotype was sampled from an adult with an advanced solid tumor such as melanoma, head and neck, liver or kidney cancer. The sample consisted of CD4+ or CD8+ T cells sorted from blood, taken in a trial of the OX40 agonist ivuxolimab. The chain employs TRBV7-2 and TRBJ2-7, with 10 bases aligning to TRBD1. CDR3 loop: CASSFKVGQGTYEQYF. The CDR3 bases are TGTGCCAGCAGCTTTAAAGTGGGACAGGGGACCTACGAGCAGTACTTC.